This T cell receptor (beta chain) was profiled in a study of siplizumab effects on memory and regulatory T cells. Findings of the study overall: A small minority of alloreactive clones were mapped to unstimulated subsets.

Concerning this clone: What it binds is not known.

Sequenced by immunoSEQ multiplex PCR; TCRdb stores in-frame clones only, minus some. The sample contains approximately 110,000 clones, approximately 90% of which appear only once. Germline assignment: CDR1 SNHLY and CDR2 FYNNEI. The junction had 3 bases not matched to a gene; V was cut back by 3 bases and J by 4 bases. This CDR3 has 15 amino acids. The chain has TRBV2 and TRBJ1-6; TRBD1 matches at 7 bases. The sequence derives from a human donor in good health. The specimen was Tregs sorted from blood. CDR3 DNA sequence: TGTGCCAGCAGTGAGGGACAGAGATATAATTCACCCCTCCACTTT. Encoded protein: CASSEGQRYNSPLHF.